This entry lists 13 T cell receptor beta chains sequenced from one sample in a study of cytomegalovirus exposure and HLA in healthy donors. The PCR employed 60 Vbeta primers together with 13 Jbeta primers. Clones were read by immunoSEQ multiplex PCR, and TCRdb kept only the in-frame ones, dropping some. Seen here are over 95,000 clones, 60% to 85% observed once, and the top ten hold approximately 12%. The sequencing sample was made of PBMCs. These receptors were obtained from a woman between 40 and 50 years old in good health and CMV-seropositive.

The rearrangement uses TRBV21-1 and TRBJ2-2; the D call of TRBD1 is as the table states it, not checked on the DNA. TRBV21-1 is recorded as a pseudogene. This CDR3 contains 15 residues. The CDR3 region has the DNA TGTGCCGTCCGGGACAGGGGGCGAAACACCGGGGAGCTGTTTTTT. Its protein is CAVRDRGRNTGELFF.

V is TRBV25-1 and J is TRBJ1-6, with D unresolved. V was cut by 8 bases and J by 9 bases, with 14 bases left in between. The CDR3 spans 13 residues. The germline V gene has CDR1 MGHDK and CDR2 SYGVNS. CDR3 in amino acids: CASGKSGSSPLHF. The CDR3 nucleotides are TGTGCCAGCGGTAAATCAGGAAGTTCACCCCTCCACTTT.

The chain uses TRBV5-1 and TRBJ2-5, with 7 bases that match TRBD1. The CDR3 consists of 14 residues. CDR1 SGHRS and CDR2 YFSETQ come from the germline V gene. V lost 2 bases to trimming and J lost 5 bases; unmatched junction nucleotides: 6. Here the CDR3 DNA reads TGCGCCAGCAGCTTTCTCCTACAGGGGGAGACCCAGTACTTC. Amino acid sequence: CASSFLLQGETQYF.

The V gene is TRBV5-1, the J gene TRBJ1-1, with D possibly being TRBD1 (6 bases). The CDR3 covers 14 residues. Germline CDR1 and CDR2: SGHRS and YFSETQ. The V end lost 3 bases, the J end lost 5 bases, and 14 bases lay between the germline ends. CDR3 sequence (DNA): TGCGCCAGCAGCTCCGCAGGGGTGGCAACTGAAGCTTTCTTT. Amino acids: CASSSAGVATEAFF.

The chain couples TRBV5-1 to TRBJ2-5; no clear D gene. This CDR3 has 14 amino acids. Germline CDR1 SGHRS, CDR2 YFSETQ. Trimming stripped 4 bases from V and 2 bases from J, with 12 bases between. CDR3 loop: CASSNIPGQETQYF. The CDR3 DNA sequence: TGCGCCAGCAGCAACATACCCGGGCAAGAGACCCAGTACTTC.

This chain links TRBV5-6 with TRBJ1-3; perhaps TRBD1 as D (6 bases). V was cut by 1 base and J by 0 bases, with 17 bases left in between. Germline CDR1 SGHDT, CDR2 YYEEEE. The CDR3 runs 18 residues. CDR3 in amino acids: CASSLMGAGALSGNTIYF. Here the CDR3 DNA reads TGTGCCAGCAGCTTGATGGGGGCAGGGGCTCTCTCTGGAAACACCATATATTTT.

This clone was picked up a small number of times. V and J are TRBV29-1 and TRBJ2-5, with TRBD2 as a possible D gene (5 bases). Germline V gives CDR1 SQVTM, CDR2 ANQGSEA. The CDR3 covers 13 residues. Trimming stripped 4 bases from V and 7 bases from J, with 16 bases between. The CDR3 DNA follows: TGCAGCGTTGCGGCCGACTACTCAGGGACCCAGTACTTC. This encodes CSVAADYSGTQYF.

This clone was seen only a few times. The chain carries TRBV5-1 and TRBJ2-1; the D is unclear. Trimming shortened V by 3 bases and J by 2 bases, and 9 bases separated the two germline ends. Germline CDR1 and CDR2: SGHRS and YFSETQ. CDR3 length: 14 residues. CDR3 protein: CASSYDSPYNEQFF. Written as DNA, the CDR3 is TGCGCCAGCAGCTACGATAGTCCCTACAATGAGCAGTTCTTC.

Only one count was recorded for this clone. The rearrangement joins TRBV4-1 to TRBJ2-1, with 10 bases lining up with TRBD2. Germline CDR1 is MGHRA and CDR2 is YSYEKL. The CDR3 runs to 15 residues. J lost 6 bases, V lost 1 base, and 3 bases had no gene match. CDR3 residues: CASSQAERGGNEQFF. Written as DNA, the CDR3 is TGCGCCAGCAGCCAAGCTGAGCGGGGGGGCAATGAGCAGTTCTTC.

This rearrangement joins TRBV9 to TRBJ2-7; tentative D call: TRBD1 (6 bases). The CDR3 extends over 14 amino acids. V lost 2 bases and J lost 3, with 12 bases in between. Germline loops: CDR1 SGDLS, CDR2 YYNGEE. As DNA, the CDR3 is TGTGCCAGCAGCGTGGAACAGGGTTTCTACGAGCAGTACTTC. Residues: CASSVEQGFYEQYF.

The sample holds a few counts of this clone. The CDR3 DNA reads as TGTGCCAGCAGCTTGCGGACAGGAGACCTCTATGGCTACACCTTC. Translating gives CASSLRTGDLYGYTF. The chain recombines TRBV7-9 with TRBJ1-2; 7 bases match TRBD1. CDR1 and CDR2 from the germline V gene are SEHNR and FQNEAQ (reference sequence). The CDR3 is made up of 15 amino acids. With 3 bases clipped from V and 4 bases from J, the junction kept 8 bases outside the gene matches.

The rearrangement joins TRBV5-1 to TRBJ2-2; a weak D match, TRBD2 (5 bases). Germline V gene sequence: CDR1 SGHRS, CDR2 YFSETQ. There are 15 residues in the CDR3. Trimming took off 0 bases at V and 4 bases at J, with 10 bases between the two ends. CDR3 nucleotide sequence: TGCGCCAGCAGCTTGGGGACTGACCCCACCGGGGAGCTGTTTTTT. As protein: CASSLGTDPTGELFF.

V is TRBV14 and J is TRBJ2-5; perhaps TRBD1 as D (7 bases). Germline V gene lookup returns CDR1 SGHDN and CDR2 FVKESK. The V and J ends lost 2 bases and 4 bases respectively, with 14 bases between them. The CDR3 has 15 amino acids. The CDR3 DNA is TGTGCCAGCAGCCAAATGGCCAGGGGGGTAGAGACCCAGTACTTC. Translated: CASSQMARGVETQYF.